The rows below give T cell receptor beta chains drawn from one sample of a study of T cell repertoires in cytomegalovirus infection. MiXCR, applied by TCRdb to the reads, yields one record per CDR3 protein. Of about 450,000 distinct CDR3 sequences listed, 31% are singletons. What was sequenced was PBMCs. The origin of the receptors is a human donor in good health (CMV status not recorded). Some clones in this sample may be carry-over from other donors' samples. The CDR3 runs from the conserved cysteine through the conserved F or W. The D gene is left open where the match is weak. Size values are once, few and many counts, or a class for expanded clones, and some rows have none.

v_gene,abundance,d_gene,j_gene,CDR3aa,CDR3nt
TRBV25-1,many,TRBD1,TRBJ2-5,CASSLRSRTGPLLGMETQYF,TGTGCCAGCAGCCTTCGCAGCAGGACAGGGCCACTACTGGGCATGGAGACCCAGTACTTC
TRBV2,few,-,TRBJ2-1,CASIGRNEQFF,TGTGCCAGCATCGGGCGTAACGAGCAGTTCTTC
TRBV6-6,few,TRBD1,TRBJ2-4,CASSLTGGLAKNIQYF,TGTGCCAGCAGTTTAACAGGGGGGCTAGCCAAAAACATTCAGTACTTC
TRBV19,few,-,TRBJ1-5,CASSTGGAGNQPQHF,TGTGCCAGTAGTACGGGGGGCGCAGGCAATCAGCCCCAGCATTTT
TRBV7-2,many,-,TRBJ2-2,CASSLIQNTGELFF,TGTGCCAGCAGCTTGATACAAAACACCGGGGAGCTGTTTTTT
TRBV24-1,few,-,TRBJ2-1,CATSDSPGSSYNEQFF,TGTGCCACCAGTGATAGCCCAGGGAGCTCCTACAATGAGCAGTTCTTC
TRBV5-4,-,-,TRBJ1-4,CASSLGGQSTNEKLFF,TGTGCCAGCAGCTTGGGAGGGCAGTCAACTAATGAAAAACTGTTTTTT
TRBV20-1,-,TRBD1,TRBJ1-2,CSARDPRQGDGYGYTF,TGCAGTGCTAGAGATCCCCGACAGGGGGACGGCTATGGCTACACCTTC
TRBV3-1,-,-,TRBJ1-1,CASISRGPNTEAFF,TGTGCCAGCATCTCTCGGGGGCCGAACACTGAAGCTTTCTTT
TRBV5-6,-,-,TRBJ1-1,CASSWDQLGGAFF,TGTGCCAGCAGCTGGGACCAACTCGGTGGAGCTTTCTTT
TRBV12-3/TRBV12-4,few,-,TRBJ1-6,CASGPNYSPLHF,TGTGCCAGCGGGCCAAACTATTCACCCCTCCACTTT
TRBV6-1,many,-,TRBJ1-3,CASSRGNSGNTIYF,TGTGCCAGCAGCCGGGGTAACTCTGGAAACACCATATATTTT
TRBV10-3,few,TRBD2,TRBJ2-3,CAISGEGAGVTSTDTQYF,TGTGCCATCAGTGGGGAGGGAGCGGGGGTTACTAGCACAGATACGCAGTATTTT
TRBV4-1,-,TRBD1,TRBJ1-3,CASSQYQQGAGNTIYF,TGCGCCAGCAGCCAATACCAACAGGGGGCTGGAAACACCATATATTTT
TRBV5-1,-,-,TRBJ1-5,CASSLEAGIGEPQHF,TGCGCCAGCAGCTTGGAGGCCGGGATCGGGGAGCCCCAGCATTTT
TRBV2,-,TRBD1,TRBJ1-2,CASTRGTGGLFLYGYTF,TGTGCCAGCACACGCGGGACAGGGGGCTTATTCTTATATGGCTACACCTTC
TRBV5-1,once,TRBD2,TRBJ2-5,CASSLQWGGLETQYF,TGCGCCAGCAGCCTGCAATGGGGAGGGTTGGAGACCCAGTACTTC
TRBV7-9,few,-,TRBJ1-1,CASREERGEAFF,TGTGCCAGCAGAGAAGAGAGGGGTGAAGCTTTCTTT
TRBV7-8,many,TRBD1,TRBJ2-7,CASSLGFSGTAYYEQYF,TGTGCCAGCAGCTTAGGGTTCTCCGGGACAGCTTACTACGAGCAGTACTTC
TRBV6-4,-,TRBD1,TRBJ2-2,CASRLQTGSSTGELFF,TGTGCCAGCAGACTCCAGACAGGGAGTAGCACCGGGGAGCTGTTTTTT